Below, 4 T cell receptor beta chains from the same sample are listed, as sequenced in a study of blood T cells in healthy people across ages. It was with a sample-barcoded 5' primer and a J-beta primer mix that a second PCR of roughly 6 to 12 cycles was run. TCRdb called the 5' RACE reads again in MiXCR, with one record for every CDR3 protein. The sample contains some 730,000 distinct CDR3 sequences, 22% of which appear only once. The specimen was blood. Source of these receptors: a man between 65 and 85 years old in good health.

CDR3 DNA: TGTGCCAGCAGTTCCTTGAGTCCACGTGGGGGTGAAAAACTGTTTTTT. Translation gives CASSSLSPRGGEKLFF. The chain is built from TRBV6-6 and TRBJ1-4, with D maybe TRBD1 (5 bases). The CDR3 is 16 amino acids. CDR1 MNHNY and CDR2 SVGAGI come from the germline V gene (reference sequence). V shed 4 bases and J shed 7 bases, with 19 bases lying between them.

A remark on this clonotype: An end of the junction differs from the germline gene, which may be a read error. The CDR3 DNA sequence: TGCAGTGCTAGTAGGCAGGGTTACACCGGGGCGCTGTTTTTT. Translated, it gives CSASRQGYTGALFF. The chain carries TRBV20-1 and TRBJ2-2; D assignment may be TRBD1 or TRBD2 (5 bases each). From germline, CDR1 is DFQATT and CDR2 SNEGSKA (reference sequence). This CDR3 region has 14 residues.

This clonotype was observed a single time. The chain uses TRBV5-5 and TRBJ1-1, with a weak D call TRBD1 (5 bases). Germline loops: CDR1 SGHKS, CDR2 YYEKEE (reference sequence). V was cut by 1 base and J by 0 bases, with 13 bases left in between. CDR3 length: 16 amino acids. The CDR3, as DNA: TGTGCCAGCAGCTTGTTTTCGGGACGGGTGAACACTGAAGCTTTCTTT. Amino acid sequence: CASSLFSGRVNTEAFF. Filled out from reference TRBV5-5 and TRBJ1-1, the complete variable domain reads DAGVTQSPTHLIKTRGQQVTLRCSPISGHKSVSWYQQVLGQGPQFIFQYYEKEERGRGNFPDRFSARQFPNYSSELNVNALLLGDSALYLCASSLFSGRVNTEAFFGQGTRLTVV.

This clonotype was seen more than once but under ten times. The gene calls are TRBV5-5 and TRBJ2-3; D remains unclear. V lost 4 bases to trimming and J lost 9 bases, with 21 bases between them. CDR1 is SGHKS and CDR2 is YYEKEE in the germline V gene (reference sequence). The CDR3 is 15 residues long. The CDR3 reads CASSIQLSGLSTQYF. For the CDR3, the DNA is TGTGCCAGCAGCATCCAATTAAGTGGGCTTTCAACGCAGTATTTT. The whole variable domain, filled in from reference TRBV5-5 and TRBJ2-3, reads DAGVTQSPTHLIKTRGQQVTLRCSPISGHKSVSWYQQVLGQGPQFIFQYYEKEERGRGNFPDRFSARQFPNYSSELNVNALLLGDSALYLCASSIQLSGLSTQYFGPGTRLTVL.